This T cell receptor (beta chain) was recovered during a study of CD8 T cells in Susac syndrome (dated by TCRdb to between 2019 and 2020). General notes on the study: The study used repertoire sequencing to test whether antigen drove CD8+ T cell activation and differentiation in Susac syndrome. CD8+ T cell repertoire clonality was compared between over 9 healthy donors, approximately 14 Susac syndrome patients and roughly 15 multiple sclerosis patients.

For this clonotype: The target of this receptor is not known. Base qualities are missing; no much larger clone stands one base away.

RNA was extracted using the RNeasy kit, and about 0.5 to 1 microgram was reverse transcribed with random hexamers. TCR beta CDR3 regions were amplified with the immunoSEQ multiplex PCR assay covering 54 Vbeta and 13 Jbeta segments. Bias from PCR amplification was corrected by using a synthetic template baseline for primer optimization and for computational correction. Per the source publication's procedure: Reads were annotated to V, D and J genes per IMGT and analyzed with immunoSEQ Analyzer, keeping only productive sequences. Clonality was computed as one minus Shannon entropy normalized by log2 of the number of productive unique sequences. For each patient and control, public and private clones were evaluated among the 100 most prevalent clones. A clone was defined as Susac-specific if it was absent from the healthy and MS cohorts, from 950 to 1,300 published viral clones and from other ImmuneACCESS disease sequences. TCRdb redid the processing of the public reads, applying fastp at Q25 and MiXCR, and retained in-frame beta chains. Here each entry gathers all rows of one CDR3 protein and keeps the most common genes and DNA. These V and J calls originate from TCRdb's pipeline instead of the authors' own analysis. The sample contains more than 55,000 distinct CDR3 sequences, around 95% of them found a single time. The leading ten clones occupy 0.2% to 0.25% of the sample.

Peripheral blood CD8+ and CD4+ T cells from healthy donors, Susac syndrome patients and multiple sclerosis patients were profiled using high-throughput TCR beta sequencing. Healthy donors were included as age- and sex-matched controls. Bulk CD8+ and CD4+ T cells were purified by magnetic negative isolation, whereas CD8+ TEMRA cells were enriched by FACS. Blood was drawn into EDTA tubes, processed within 24 hours, and PBMCs were isolated by density gradient centrifugation. PBMCs intended for TCR sequencing were cryopreserved in liquid nitrogen and were subsequently thawed in a 37 degrees C water bath. The sorted or isolated CD4+, CD8+ and CD8+ TEMRA cells reached a purity of at least 90%. The full study reports these points: The TCR sequencing and HLA analysis was acknowledged to have included a relatively small number of individuals.

The sequencing sample was made of CD8+ T cells from PBMCs. The receptor was isolated from a human donor in good health.

The DNA reads as follows: TGCGCCAGCAGCTTTAGCAGCGGGGTCTCCTACGAGCAGTACTTC. Translation gives CASSFSSGVSYEQYF. The chain links TRBV5-1 with TRBJ2-7, with TRBD2 identical over 7 junction bases. From the cysteine up to the phenylalanine, the CDR3 has a length of 15 residues. The DNA shown is the 45-base CDR3, in frame from base 1. Trimming removed 2 bases from V and 0 bases from J; the gene matches leave 5 bases unexplained. CDR1 and CDR2 (SGHRS, YFSETQ) derive from the germline V gene.